Sequencing of this T cell receptor beta chain was carried out in a study of shared clonotypes between healthy human individuals. Profiled with immunoSEQ multiplex PCR; TCRdb holds only in-frame clones, not every one. The sample holds some 1.1 million clones, 60% to 80% seen once. Turning to this clone: No antigen is known for it.

Study-wide results and caveats: Clonotype sharing across donors was expected to vary with sequencing depth.

Every one of the donors was a Caucasian adult that lived in Nashville, Tennessee. The TCR sequence derives from a young man in good health. Some clones in this sample may be carry-over from other donors' samples. The sequencing sample was made of memory CD4+ T cells from PBMCs. Subset defined: CD45RA-negative fraction.

The CDR3 is CASSTGQGGTQYF. The CDR3 DNA reads TGTGCCAGCAGCACTGGACAGGGCGGTACGCAGTATTTT. V usage is TRBV7-3 and J usage is TRBJ2-3; TRBD1 matches 8 bases. Germline loops: CDR1 SGHTA, CDR2 FQGTGA. The V segment lost 5 bases and the J segment 8 bases; nucleotides outside the gene matches: 6. This CDR3 is built from 13 residues.